The entry below describes one TCR beta chain. Antigen unknown. Profiled with immunoSEQ multiplex PCR; TCRdb holds only in-frame clones, not every one. This sample has under 95,000 clones, with around 90% found just once. The data were taken from a study of T cell responses to AZD1222 COVID-19 vaccine. Study findings and constraints: Once two AZD1222 doses were given, Spike-specific TCR breadth and depth went up. White British ancestry dominated among donors, who included more females, and clonal diversity was possibly underestimated.

Germline assignment: CDR1 SGHDT and CDR2 YYEEEE. The CDR3 is made up of 16 amino acids. The germline V and J ends were trimmed by 0 bases and 2 bases, with 13 bases remaining between them. The TCR sequence derives from an adult in good health. Sequences were derived from peripheral blood, sampled on day 0 of AZD1222 vaccination. The J gene is TRBJ2-3, the V gene TRBV5-6, with D perhaps matching TRBD2 (7 bases). The CDR3 region has the DNA TGTGCCAGCAGCTTGGAGCGCGGGGGCCACACAGATACGCAGTATTTT. Translating gives CASSLERGGHTDTQYF.